Below, 23 T cell receptor beta chains from the same sample are listed, as sequenced in a study of shared clonotypes between healthy human individuals (dated by TCRdb to between 2020 and 2021). CD8 naive samples were CD45RO-negative cells positively selected for CCR7, giving a CD45RA+CCR7+ population that excluded TemRA cells. The library was generated by the immunoSEQ multiplex PCR assay. This immuneACCESS table, as held by TCRdb, lists in-frame sequences with V and J called but not all clones. Of the missing ones, under half trace to an unresolved V gene in checked studies; the others have no known cause. The sample yields hundreds of thousands of clones; about 90% were counted once. The leading ten clones occupy about 24% of the sample. The sample was naive CD8+ T cells sorted from blood. What the cell subset or site label conveys for this sample: CD45RA+CCR7+. The receptor set was obtained from a man aged 25-45 years in good health.

The rearrangement uses TRBV5-1 and TRBJ2-1; 7 nucleotides match TRBD1. The CDR3 totals 15 residues. The germline V gene encodes CDR1 SGHRS and CDR2 YFSETQ. The V segment lost 4 bases and the J segment 6 bases; nucleotides outside the gene matches: 10. The CDR3, as DNA: TGCGCCAGCAGCCTAGACAGGGTTGAATCCAATGAGCAGTTCTTC. The encoded protein is CASSLDRVESNEQFF.

This clone has only a few counts. The chain employs TRBV27 and TRBJ1-1, with D hard to call. Looked up from germline, CDR1 is MNHEY and CDR2 is SMNVEV (reference sequence). V was trimmed by 8 bases and J by 4 bases, leaving 8 bases between them. CDR3 length: 11 amino acids. The CDR3 nucleotides read TGTGCCAGCCGGGTAGGCACTGAAGCTTTCTTT. Amino acid sequence: CASRVGTEAFF.

This clone was detected once. The J gene is TRBJ2-5, the V gene TRBV6-5; TRBD2 agrees at 9 bases. The germline V gene has CDR1 MNHEY and CDR2 SVGAGI. The CDR3 runs to 14 residues. J was trimmed by 7 bases and V by 2 bases; bases with no gene match: 5. CDR3 bases: TGTGCCAGCAGTTACAATAGCGGGAGAGGGACCCAGTACTTC. This codes for CASSYNSGRGTQYF.

This clone was seen only once. The J gene is TRBJ1-1, the V gene TRBV2; D unresolved. Germline-derived CDR1 and CDR2 are SNHLY and FYNNEI. The ends were cut back, 4 bases at V and 0 bases at J, with 3 bases in the middle. The CDR3 sequence is 12 residues long. The CDR3 DNA sequence: TGTGCCAGCAGTGCCTTGAACACTGAAGCTTTCTTT. Residues: CASSALNTEAFF.

The sample holds one count of this clone. The genes are TRBV6-1 and TRBJ2-5; 9 bases align to TRBD1. CDR1 is MNHNS and CDR2 is SASEGT in the germline V gene. The CDR3 extends over 16 amino acids. The V segment lost 1 base and the J segment 4 bases; nucleotides outside the gene matches: 7. The CDR3 loop is CASSEEITGGGETQYF. Written as DNA, the CDR3 is TGTGCCAGCAGTGAAGAGATAACAGGGGGCGGAGAGACCCAGTACTTC.

CDR3 in DNA: TGTGCCAGCAGCACAGGGACTAGCGGGACCATACAAGAGACCCAGTACTTC. Translating gives CASSTGTSGTIQETQYF. The rearrangement links TRBV7-9 to TRBJ2-5; 13 positions agree with TRBD2. The CDR3 is made up of 17 amino acids. The germline V gene encodes CDR1 SEHNR and CDR2 FQNEAQ (reference sequence). V dropped 5 bases and J dropped 2; count of bases not matched to a gene: 8.

This rearrangement joins TRBV29-1 to TRBJ2-7; 7 bases agree with TRBD2. Germline V gives CDR1 SQVTM, CDR2 ANQGSEA. The CDR3 consists of 12 residues. With 5 bases clipped from V and 5 bases from J, the junction kept 6 bases outside the gene matches. CDR3 protein: CSVYGLDDEQYF. The CDR3 DNA reads as TGCAGCGTTTATGGACTAGATGACGAGCAGTACTTC.

To note about this clone: The same CDR3 arises from other DNA sequences in this sample as well. J is TRBJ2-6 and V is TRBV7-9; the D is unclear. The germline V gene encodes CDR1 SEHNR and CDR2 FQNEAQ (reference sequence). CDR3 length: 14 amino acids. Trimming cost V 5 bases and J 0 bases, with 5 bases left between them. The CDR3 DNA is TGTGCCAGCAGCCTGAGCTCTGGGGCCAACGTCCTGACTTTC. Amino acids: CASSLSSGANVLTF.

This clone occurred once. V is TRBV7-9 and J is TRBJ1-1; tentative D call: TRBD1 (5 bases). The CDR3 is made up of 11 amino acids. Trimming removed 6 bases from V and 11 bases from J, with 13 bases in between. Germline CDR1 and CDR2: SEHNR and FQNEAQ (reference sequence). This chain's CDR3 is CASRRGPNAFF. DNA for the CDR3: TGTGCCAGCAGGAGGGGACCCAACGCTTTCTTT.

A note on this clone: Additional DNA sequences in this sample encode the identical CDR3. The chain combines TRBV27 with TRBJ2-1, with TRBD1 matching over 9 bases. Germline CDR1 reads MNHEY; CDR2 reads SMNVEV (reference sequence). The CDR3 covers 15 residues. The V gene end was trimmed by 2 bases and the J gene end by 7 bases; junction bases not matched to a gene: 6. CDR3 sequence reads: CASSLGTGGRNEQFF. DNA for the CDR3: TGTGCCAGCAGTTTAGGCACAGGGGGCCGGAATGAGCAGTTCTTC.

This clone came up once. The rearrangement uses TRBV11-3 and TRBJ2-7; maybe TRBD1 (5 bases). The CDR3 contains 14 residues. The V end lost 5 bases, the J end lost 6 bases, and 17 bases lay between the germline ends. CDR1 and CDR2 (germline): SGHNT, YENEEA. The CDR3, as DNA: TGTGCCAGCAGCCCGCGTATGGGGCTGGGCGAGCAGTACTTC. It specifies CASSPRMGLGEQYF.

The genes are TRBV27 and TRBJ2-1; D gene unclear. The CDR3 extends over 14 amino acids. The germline V gene has CDR1 MNHEY and CDR2 SMNVEV (reference sequence). V dropped 5 bases and J dropped 4 bases, with 12 bases sitting between them. The DNA of the CDR3 is TGTGCCAGCAGTCCCCGGCCATATTACAATGAGCAGTTCTTC. As protein: CASSPRPYYNEQFF.

The gene calls are TRBV27 and TRBJ2-1, with D possibly being TRBD2 (6 bases). Trimming removed 3 bases from V and 8 bases from J, with 17 bases in between. Per germline, CDR1 MNHEY and CDR2 SMNVEV (reference sequence). The CDR3 is made up of 15 amino acids. Here the CDR3 DNA reads TGTGCCAGCAGTTTGGGCCCTCCTCCGGGGGATGAGCAGTTCTTC. This encodes CASSLGPPPGDEQFF.

This clone showed up just once. This chain links TRBV28 with TRBJ2-7; 7 nucleotides match TRBD1. Germline trimming cut 6 bases from V and 4 bases from J; bases unmatched to any gene: 12. The CDR3 has 15 residues. Germline V gene lookup returns CDR1 MDHEN and CDR2 SYDVKM. CDR3 DNA sequence: TGTGCCAGCAGCCATCCCAGACAGGGTAGATACGAGCAGTACTTC. Protein product: CASSHPRQGRYEQYF.

The chain couples TRBV19 to TRBJ1-2, with a weak D call TRBD1 (5 bases). V was clipped by 5 bases and J by 1 base, with 17 bases between them. This CDR3 region has 16 residues. Germline V gene sequence: CDR1 LNHDA, CDR2 SQIVND (reference sequence). CDR3 nucleotide sequence: TGTGCCAGTAGTCAACTCGGGGACGGATTTAACTATGGCTACACCTTC. Translated: CASSQLGDGFNYGYTF.

The chain recombines TRBV7-2 with TRBJ1-1; D is uncertain. Germline lookup yields CDR1 SGHTA and CDR2 FQGNSA. There are 14 residues in the CDR3. The V end lost 5 bases, the J end lost 4 bases, and 14 bases lay between the germline ends. CDR3 sequence reads: CASSPDLLGTEAFF. In DNA form, the CDR3 reads TGTGCCAGCAGCCCAGACTTATTAGGCACTGAAGCTTTCTTT.

This rearrangement joins TRBV10-2 to TRBJ2-1; no reliable D call. The CDR3 loop spans 12 amino acids. Trimming removed 7 bases at V and 7 bases at J, with 11 bases between. Germline loops: CDR1 WSHSY, CDR2 SAAADI. Here the CDR3 reads CASITKGNEQFF. The CDR3 nucleotides are TGCGCCAGCATAACAAAAGGGAATGAGCAGTTCTTC.

This chain joins TRBV11-3 and TRBJ2-7; D is unclear. The V gene lost 1 base and the J gene lost 0 bases, with 7 bases spanning the gap. The germline CDR1 and CDR2 sequences are SGHNT and YENEEA. CDR3 size: 14 residues. Here the CDR3 reads CASSLVGDSYEQYF. The DNA for the CDR3 is TGTGCCAGCAGCTTAGTCGGAGACTCCTACGAGCAGTACTTC.

The gene calls are TRBV30 and TRBJ2-1; D is uncertain. V gave up 4 bases and J gave up 5 bases, with 15 bases separating them. The V gene's germline CDR1 is GTSNPN and CDR2 SVGIG (reference sequence). This CDR3 is 14 amino acids long. The CDR3 DNA is TGTGCCTGGAATGAGGTCAGGCGAAACAATGAGCAGTTCTTC. Translated, it gives CAWNEVRRNNEQFF.

This chain connects TRBV11-2 to TRBJ2-7; D remains ambiguous. The germline V gene has CDR1 SGHAT and CDR2 FQNNGV. V gave up 7 bases and J gave up 0 bases, with 7 bases separating them. The CDR3 covers 12 residues. The CDR3 nucleotides read TGTGCCAGCACACGGAGCTCCTACGAGCAGTACTTC. Encoded protein: CASTRSSYEQYF.

The rearrangement links TRBV4-3 to TRBJ2-1; 9 positions agree with TRBD2. The junction had 10 bases not matched to a gene; V was cut back by 2 bases and J by 8 bases. In germline, CDR1 is LGHNA, CDR2 YSLEER. The CDR3 has 16 amino acids. CDR3 coding DNA: TGCGCCAGCAGCCAAATTGGCGGGAGGGCCCTTGATGAGCAGTTCTTC. Translating gives CASSQIGGRALDEQFF.

J is TRBJ2-1 and V is TRBV27; D is possibly TRBD2 (5 bases). CDR3 length equals 17 residues. Germline CDR1 is MNHEY and CDR2 is SMNVEV (reference sequence). Trimming stripped 5 bases from V and 4 bases from J, with 21 bases between. CDR3 in amino acids: CASSKSLVRRSYNEQFF. For the CDR3, the DNA is TGTGCCAGCAGTAAATCCTTAGTCAGGAGGTCTTACAATGAGCAGTTCTTC.

The rearrangement uses TRBV11-2 and TRBJ2-7; D possibly corresponds to TRBD2 (6 bases). The CDR3 is 17 amino acids. Germline V CDR1 and CDR2: SGHAT, FQNNGV. Trimming took off 1 base at V and 5 bases at J, with 21 bases between the two ends. The CDR3 spells CASSLGVSVGGRDEQYF. In DNA, the CDR3 is TGTGCCAGCAGCTTAGGTGTGTCAGTCGGGGGTCGGGACGAGCAGTACTTC. Drawing the rest from reference TRBV11-2 and TRBJ2-7, the complete variable domain is EAGVAQSPRYKIIEKRQSVAFWCNPISGHATLYWYQQILGQGPKLLIQFQNNGVVDDSQLPKDRFSAERLKGVDSTLKIQPAKLEDSAVYLCASSLGVSVGGRDEQYFGPGTRLTVT.